These 30 T cell receptor beta chains came from one sample sequenced in a study of blood T cell repertoires in COVID-19. Repertoires were generated with immunoSEQ multiplex PCR, while TCRdb's copy carries only in-frame clones and drops some. The table records about 40,000 clones, about 88% of them present only once. Sequenced material: peripheral blood. Source of these receptors: a man aged 45 to 65 in a cohort sampled during active COVID-19.

V usage is TRBV14 and J usage is TRBJ1-2; the match to TRBD1 covers 9 bases. The CDR3 is 16 amino acids. Per the germline V gene, CDR1 is SGHDN and CDR2 is FVKESK. After removal of 4 bases from V and 0 bases from J, the junction contained 6 bases not matched to a gene. The CDR3 DNA reads as TGTGCCAGCAGCCCCAGAAGGACAGGGGCTAACTATGGCTACACCTTC. Translation gives CASSPRRTGANYGYTF. Filled out from reference TRBV14 and TRBJ1-2, the complete variable domain reads EAGVTQFPSHSVIEKGQTVTLRCDPISGHDNLYWYRRVMGKEIKFLLHFVKESKQDESGMPNNRFLAERTGGTYSTLKVQPAELEDSGVYFCASSPRRTGANYGYTFGSGTRLTVV.

The CDR3 protein is CASSSDRRIDTQYF. CDR3 coding DNA: TGTGCCAGCAGCTCGGACAGAAGGATAGATACGCAGTATTTT. The gene calls are TRBV14 and TRBJ2-3, with D maybe TRBD1 (6 bases). The CDR3 sequence is 14 residues long. V lost 5 bases and J lost 5, with 14 bases in between. Looked up from germline, CDR1 is SGHDN and CDR2 is FVKESK.

The chain recombines TRBV7-2 with TRBJ1-1; TRBD1 is a possible D gene (6 bases). Germline loops: CDR1 SGHTA, CDR2 FQGNSA. Trimming took off 5 bases at V and 4 bases at J, with 14 bases between the two ends. The CDR3 has 14 amino acids. CDR3 DNA: TGTGCCAGCAGCCCACAGGGCCGGGGCACTGAAGCTTTCTTT. It codes for CASSPQGRGTEAFF. Based on the CDR3 plus reference TRBV7-2 and TRBJ1-1, the full variable domain is GAGVSQSPSNKVTEKGKDVELRCDPISGHTALYWYRQSLGQGLEFLIYFQGNSAPDKSGLPSDRFSAERTGGSVSTLTIQRTQQEDSAVYLCASSPQGRGTEAFFGQGTRLTVV.

This clone was detected only a few times. This chain joins TRBV7-8 and TRBJ1-1; D call uncertain. Germline assignment: CDR1 SGHVS and CDR2 FQNEAQ. Trimming cost V 2 bases and J 1 base, with 8 bases left between them. The CDR3 is 14 amino acids. CDR3 in amino acids: CASSLRHENTEAFF. CDR3 bases: TGTGCCAGCAGCTTAAGACACGAGAACACTGAAGCTTTCTTT.

The gene calls are TRBV6-5 and TRBJ1-2; TRBD1 is a possible D gene (5 bases). CDR1 and CDR2 from the germline V gene are MNHEY and SVGAGI. The CDR3 extends over 14 amino acids. V lost 2 bases to trimming and J lost 8 bases, with 15 bases between them. The CDR3 nucleotides read TGTGCCAGCAGTTACGGGGGAGGCGGAACGGGCTACACCTTC. Translating gives CASSYGGGGTGYTF.

This chain connects TRBV6-5 to TRBJ1-2; D ambiguous. CDR1 and CDR2 (germline): MNHEY, SVGAGI. The CDR3 extends over 11 amino acids. V lost 2 bases and J 6 bases, leaving 4 bases between the germline ends. In nucleotides, the CDR3 is TGTGCCAGCAGTTACGGAGATGGCTACACCTTC. It yields the protein CASSYGDGYTF.

The chain employs TRBV4-1 and TRBJ2-2, with 11 bases lining up with TRBD2. V trimming: 4 bases; J trimming: 3 bases; junction bases outside the gene matches: 7. CDR3 length: 17 residues. Germline V CDR1 and CDR2: MGHRA, YSYEKL. As DNA, the CDR3 is TGCGCCAGCAGCCCAACTGGGACTAGCGGATACACCGGGGAGCTGTTTTTT. Residues: CASSPTGTSGYTGELFF.

This clone was seen only once. This chain joins TRBV30 and TRBJ1-2; tentative D call: TRBD1 (6 bases). Trimming took 4 bases from V and 6 from J, leaving 21 bases between them. Germline V gene data show CDR1 as GTSNPN and CDR2 as SVGIG (reference sequence). This CDR3 contains 15 residues. The chain's CDR3 is CAWTHRWGGRDGYTF. As DNA, the CDR3 is TGTGCCTGGACCCACCGGTGGGGGGGCAGGGATGGCTACACCTTC.

The chain has TRBV5-6 and TRBJ1-6; D is ambiguous. V was shortened by 4 bases and J by 7 bases, with 12 bases between the two germline ends. The CDR3 loop spans 14 amino acids. The germline V gene has CDR1 SGHDT and CDR2 YYEEEE. CDR3 coding DNA: TGTGCCAGCAGCCCCCTCTACCCGAATTCACCCCTCCACTTT. Translating gives CASSPLYPNSPLHF. Based on the CDR3 plus reference TRBV5-6 and TRBJ1-6, the full variable domain is DAGVTQSPTHLIKTRGQQVTLRCSPKSGHDTVSWYQQALGQGPQFIFQYYEEEERQRGNFPDRFSGHQFPNYSSELNVNALLLGDSALYLCASSPLYPNSPLHFGNGTRLTVT.

The V call is TRBV7-3, the J call TRBJ2-1; TRBD2 matches at 7 bases. The CDR3 covers 14 residues. The V gene end was trimmed by 6 bases and the J gene end by 4 bases; junction bases not matched to a gene: 6. Looked up from germline, CDR1 is SGHTA and CDR2 is FQGTGA. CDR3 protein: CASSPSGGYNEQFF. CDR3 bases: TGTGCCAGCAGTCCGTCCGGGGGGTACAATGAGCAGTTCTTC.

The CDR3 here is CASRPAPGQGYNEQFF. CDR3 coding DNA: TGTGCCAGCAGGCCAGCACCGGGACAGGGCTACAATGAGCAGTTCTTC. The chain uses TRBV7-2 and TRBJ2-1; 9 bases line up with TRBD1. Trimming removed 6 bases from V and 3 bases from J; junction bases left unmatched: 9. CDR3 length equals 16 residues. Germline V lookup: CDR1 SGHTA, CDR2 FQGNSA.

The chain carries TRBV7-9 and TRBJ1-2; D call uncertain. The CDR3 totals 14 residues. V gave up 4 bases and J gave up 2 bases, with 11 bases separating them. Germline V gene lookup returns CDR1 SEHNR and CDR2 FQNEAQ (reference sequence). In DNA, the CDR3 is TGTGCCAGCAGCTCCGGTCTGGTGAACTATGGCTACACCTTC. Its translation is CASSSGLVNYGYTF.

The chain joins TRBV27 to TRBJ2-7, with 11 positions matching TRBD2. Germline V gene sequence: CDR1 MNHEY, CDR2 SMNVEV (reference sequence). The CDR3 spans 14 residues. The J segment lost 2 bases and the V segment lost 7 bases, leaving 4 bases of the junction unmatched. The CDR3 region is CASILAGVTYEQYV. In DNA form, the CDR3 reads TGTGCCAGCATACTAGCGGGAGTTACCTACGAGCAGTACGTC.

The V and J genes are TRBV3-1 (or the pseudogene TRBV3-2) and TRBJ2-7, with 10 bases identical to TRBD1. The V segment lost 4 bases and the J segment 6 bases; nucleotides outside the gene matches: 6. The CDR3 covers 14 residues. Germline V gene lookup returns CDR1 LGHDT and CDR2 YNNKEL (reference sequence). CDR3 sequence (DNA): TGTGCCAGCAGCCTCGGACAGGGGGTGGGCGAGCAGTACGTC. This codes for CASSLGQGVGEQYV.

The chain links TRBV4-3 to TRBJ2-2; 8 bases fit TRBD2. The CDR3 has 17 amino acids. V shed 0 bases, J shed 4 bases, and the junction held 7 bases outside the gene matches. CDR1 is LGHNA, CDR2 YSLEER, per germline. This CDR3 reads CASSQESLAGGTGELFF. The CDR3 DNA reads TGCGCCAGCAGCCAAGAGAGTCTAGCGGGCGGCACCGGGGAGCTGTTTTTT.

This chain links TRBV3-1 (or the pseudogene TRBV3-2) with TRBJ2-5; TRBD2 matches 7 bases. CDR1 is LGHDT and CDR2 is YNNKEL in the germline V gene (reference sequence). With V trimmed by 8 bases and J by 6 bases, 9 bases remained unmatched. The CDR3 spans 13 residues. The chain's CDR3 is CASGPRGGKTQYF. CDR3 DNA sequence: TGTGCCAGCGGTCCGCGCGGGGGAAAGACCCAGTACTTC.

The rearrangement uses TRBV7-9 and TRBJ2-5; 9 bases line up with TRBD2. The CDR3 consists of 15 residues. The junction had 8 bases not matched to a gene; V was cut back by 4 bases and J by 5 bases. Germline V lookup: CDR1 SEHNR, CDR2 FQNEAQ (reference sequence). The CDR3 spells CASSSDGTSFETQYF. DNA of the CDR3: TGTGCCAGCAGCTCAGATGGGACTAGCTTTGAGACCCAGTACTTC. Complete variable domain (other parts from reference TRBV7-9 and TRBJ2-5): DTGVSQNPRHKITKRGQNVTFRCDPISEHNRLYWYRQTLGQGPEFLTYFQNEAQLEKSRLLSDRFSAERPKGSFSTLEIQRTEQGDSAMYLCASSSDGTSFETQYFGPGTRLLVL.

V gene TRBV5-1 combines with J gene TRBJ1-1, with D maybe TRBD1 (5 bases). The CDR3 has 15 amino acids. V lost 0 bases to trimming and J lost 11 bases, with 20 bases between them. The germline V gene encodes CDR1 SGHRS and CDR2 YFSETQ. In nucleotides, the CDR3 is TGCGCCAGCAGCTTGGGTGGGGCTGGGGGGAAGGAGGCTTTCTTT. Encoded protein: CASSLGGAGGKEAFF.

This chain joins TRBV15 and TRBJ2-5; the match to TRBD2 covers 7 bases. CDR1 and CDR2 (germline): LNHNV, YYDKDF (reference sequence). The length of the CDR3 is 16 residues. J lost 4 bases, V lost 0 bases, and 8 bases had no gene match. The CDR3 loop reads CATSRDRASGAETQYF. DNA of the CDR3: TGTGCCACCAGCAGAGATCGGGCCAGCGGGGCAGAGACCCAGTACTTC.

The chain joins TRBV30 to TRBJ1-2; D unresolved. Trimming pared 2 bases from V and 8 bases from J, leaving 12 bases between. Germline CDR1 and CDR2: GTSNPN and SVGIG (reference sequence). The CDR3 sequence is 12 residues long. The CDR3 loop is CAWSLYFRGYTF. The CDR3 DNA follows: TGTGCCTGGAGTCTCTATTTCCGCGGCTACACCTTC.

This chain uses TRBV7-2 with TRBJ2-2; 9 bases agree with TRBD2. From germline, CDR1 is SGHTA and CDR2 FQGNSA. V was pared by 5 bases and J by 2 bases, with 6 bases of the junction left unmatched. The CDR3 covers 16 residues. This chain's CDR3 is CASSPRGGGNTGELFF. CDR3 DNA: TGTGCCAGCAGCCCCCGCGGGGGGGGAAACACCGGGGAGCTGTTTTTT.

This clone was observed once. This chain connects TRBV7-9 to TRBJ1-2; D perhaps matches TRBD1 (6 bases). The germline V gene has CDR1 SEHNR and CDR2 FQNEAQ (reference sequence). V was pared by 0 bases and J by 4 bases, with 9 bases between. CDR3 length: 14 residues. The CDR3 coding sequence is TGTGCCAGCAGCTTAGCTCCGACAGGCTATGGCTACACCTTC. As protein: CASSLAPTGYGYTF.

The gene calls are TRBV19 and TRBJ1-5, with TRBD1 identical over 9 bases. Per the germline V gene, CDR1 is LNHDA and CDR2 is SQIVND (reference sequence). J lost 4 bases, V lost 11 bases, and 15 bases had no gene match. The CDR3 sequence is 16 residues long. CDR3 residues: CASGPGQGPYNQPQHF. In nucleotides, the CDR3 is TGTGCCTCGGGCCCGGGACAGGGCCCGTATAATCAGCCCCAGCATTTT. The full variable domain, completed using reference TRBV19 and TRBJ1-5, is DGGITQSPKYLFRKEGQNVTLSCEQNLNHDAMYWYRQDPGQGLRLIYYSQIVNDFQKGDIAEGYSVSREKKESFPLTVTSAQKNPTAFYLCASGPGQGPYNQPQHFGDGTRLSIL.

The chain links TRBV7-9 to TRBJ2-7, with D possibly being TRBD2 (5 bases). Germline-derived CDR1 and CDR2 are SEHNR and FQNEAQ (reference sequence). The V and J ends lost 4 bases and 1 base respectively, with 20 bases between them. The CDR3 loop spans 17 amino acids. In DNA form, the CDR3 reads TGTGCCAGCAGCTCCCCCCCCCTGGATTCGGGATCCTACGAGCAGTACGTC. Translated: CASSSPPLDSGSYEQYV.

This sequence joins TRBV27 and TRBJ2-1; 7 bases fit TRBD2. The length of the CDR3 is 14 residues. V trimming: 11 bases; J trimming: 1 base; junction bases outside the gene matches: 8. CDR1 MNHEY and CDR2 SMNVEV come from the germline V gene (reference sequence). The CDR3 sequence: CASRRGSSYNEQFF. CDR3 in DNA: TGTGCCTCACGGCGCGGGAGTTCCTACAATGAGCAGTTCTTC.

Only a few counts were recorded for this clone. The chain employs TRBV6-2 or TRBV6-3 and TRBJ2-4, with D maybe TRBD2 (6 bases). The CDR3 sequence is 15 residues long. Trimming took off 2 bases at V and 6 bases at J, with 14 bases between the two ends. CDR1 MNHEY and CDR2 SVGEGT come from the germline V gene. CDR3 in DNA: TGTGCCAGCAGTTACGGGCCTAACGGGGGAAACATTCAGTACTTC. Amino acid sequence: CASSYGPNGGNIQYF.

For this clone: This sample includes further DNA sequences coding for the same CDR3. The chain employs TRBV7-6 and TRBJ2-1; 7 bases line up with TRBD2. The CDR3 contains 15 residues. After removal of 1 base from V and 4 bases from J, the junction contained 4 bases not matched to a gene. Per the germline V gene, CDR1 is SGHVS and CDR2 is FNYEAQ. CDR3 coding DNA: TGTGCCAGCAGCTTAGGAACTAGCGAGTACAATGAGCAGTTCTTC. Translated: CASSLGTSEYNEQFF.

In this sample, this clone turned up many times. The rearrangement uses TRBV7-8 and TRBJ1-2, with D tentatively TRBD1 (5 bases). V gave up 1 base and J gave up 2 bases, with 14 bases separating them. There are 16 residues in the CDR3. Per germline, CDR1 SGHVS and CDR2 FQNEAQ. For the CDR3, the DNA is TGTGCCAGCAGCTTAGGCCACTCAGGGTCCAACTATGGCTACACCTTC. This sequence encodes CASSLGHSGSNYGYTF.

This clone was observed a single time. Given a far larger clone just one base away, this is likely a sequencing read error. J is TRBJ1-1 and V is TRBV7-9; TRBD1 might be the D (5 bases). The CDR3 consists of 12 residues. Per germline, CDR1 SEHNR and CDR2 FQNEAQ (reference sequence). Deletions cut 4 bases from V and 7 bases from J, with 10 bases between. The CDR3 loop is CASSWGGVEAFF. The DNA for the CDR3 is TGTGCCAGCAGCTGGGGGGGGGTTGAAGCTTTCTTT.

The CDR3 protein is CASSLEAQGTEAFF. The CDR3, as DNA: TGCGCCAGCAGCTTGGAGGCGCAGGGGACTGAAGCTTTCTTT. The rearrangement joins TRBV5-1 to TRBJ1-1; a weak D match, TRBD1 (6 bases). CDR1 and CDR2 from the germline V gene are SGHRS and YFSETQ. The CDR3 extends over 14 amino acids. Trimming removed 0 bases from V and 5 bases from J, with 11 bases in between.